The clone carrying this T cell receptor (beta chain) was seen once. Germline V gives CDR1 LNHDA, CDR2 SQIVND (reference sequence). CDR3 length equals 14 residues. V was clipped by 2 bases and J by 7 bases, with 14 bases between them. Data came from immunoSEQ multiplex PCR; TCRdb stores just in-frame clones and leaves some out. Of around 250,000 clones in the sample, 70% to 85% were seen once. This sample stems from a study of blood T cell repertoires in COVID-19. Background on the study: PBMCs, B-cell-depleted T cells, or T cells were the source of the cDNA or gDNA that made up the material.

The receptor was derived from an elderly woman with acute or convalescent COVID-19. The V gene is TRBV19, the J gene TRBJ1-2; D is perhaps TRBD1 (5 bases). The sequenced sample consisted of peripheral blood. The CDR3 DNA reads as TGTGCCAGTAGTATATTTGAGGGACTGGGTGGCTACACCTTC. Residues: CASSIFEGLGGYTF.